The following is a TCR beta chain sequence with its context. In the source study's methods: By means of reference gene primer amplification, nucleated cell counts were estimated. Sequencing used immunoSEQ multiplex PCR; TCRdb keeps in-frame clones, though not all of them. V and J calls and clone size are those listed in that table; D and trimming were worked out from the DNA. The table includes 110,000 or so clones, around four fifths detected once. The data derive from a study of blood T cell repertoires in COVID-19. Whole-study context: Samples came from the United States, Italy and Spain, spanning acute and convalescent COVID-19. The cDNA or gDNA used as material had been derived from T cells, B-cell-depleted T cells, or PBMCs.

V trimming: 5 bases; J trimming: 1 base; junction bases outside the gene matches: 8. The CDR3 has 14 residues. Germline CDR1 and CDR2: GTSNPN and SVGIG (reference sequence). The source material was peripheral blood. This clonotype was sampled from a woman between 35 and 50 years old with acute or convalescent COVID-19. The rearrangement links TRBV30 to TRBJ2-7, with 7 bases aligning to TRBD2. CDR3 DNA: TGTGCCTGGGAGCGGTTGGGGGGGTCCTACGAGCAGTACTTC. It yields the protein CAWERLGGSYEQYF.